One sample yielded the 10 T cell receptor beta chains listed below, sequenced in a study of tumor-infiltrating lymphocytes in oesophageal squamous cell carcinoma. TCRdb itself ran the PCR reads through MiXCR, one entry per CDR3 protein. The data contain 13,000 or so distinct CDR3 sequences, 50% to 65% of them seen just once; the ten biggest clones take up about 30%. The sequenced sample consisted of esophageal tumor tissue. The receptor source for this set is a female donor with esophageal squamous cell carcinoma.

Within the sample, this clonotype is large (0.1 to 1%). V gene TRBV25-1 combines with J gene TRBJ2-3; TRBD2 matches 7 bases. CDR3 length: 14 amino acids. Per the germline V gene, CDR1 is MGHDK and CDR2 is SYGVNS. Trimming at V came to 6 bases and at J to 4 bases, leaving 7 bases not matched to a gene. Here the CDR3 reads CASSYAGVPDTQYF. The CDR3 DNA follows: TGTGCCAGCAGCTACGCGGGAGTTCCAGATACGCAGTATTTT.

DNA of the CDR3: TGTGCCAGTAGGGACAGGGGCAGGGGAGAGACCCAGTACTTC. Its protein is CASRDRGRGETQYF. This chain links TRBV19 with TRBJ2-7; TRBD1 agrees at 9 bases. The J call is uncertain, as TRBJ2-5 better fits the DNA end. The V gene's germline CDR1 is LNHDA and CDR2 SQIVND (reference sequence). The CDR3 contains 14 residues.

The rearrangement joins TRBV7-3 to TRBJ2-1, with D possibly TRBD1 on 7 matching bases. The germline V gene has CDR1 SGHTA and CDR2 FQGTGA. Trimming removed 1 base from V and 5 bases from J, with 15 bases in between. The length of the CDR3 is 16 residues. The chain's CDR3 is CASSLKVAGGNNEQFF. CDR3 nucleotide sequence: TGTGCCAGCAGCTTAAAAGTGGCAGGGGGGAACAATGAGCAGTTCTTC.

This chain joins TRBV7-4 and TRBJ2-1; either TRBD1 or TRBD2 may supply D (6 bases each). The last part of the DNA fits TRBJ2-7 better; the J call may be wrong. Germline V CDR1 and CDR2: SGHVT, SQSDAQ. There are 13 residues in the CDR3. CDR3 sequence (DNA): TGTGCCAGCAGCTTAGCGGGGGGCGGCGAGCAGTACTTC. Translating gives CASSLAGGGEQYF.

The rearrangement links TRBV29-1 to TRBJ2-6; unclear D gene. The last part of the DNA fits TRBJ2-7 better; the J call may be wrong. Germline CDR1 is SQVTM and CDR2 is ANQGSEA. The CDR3 loop spans 13 amino acids. Here the CDR3 reads CSVAAASFYEQYF. CDR3 DNA: TGCAGCGTTGCGGCCGCCAGCTTCTACGAGCAGTACTTC.

This clonotype has a handful of counts. This chain uses TRBV6-8 with TRBJ2-5; D call uncertain. Germline assignment: CDR1 MNHGY and CDR2 SAAAGT. Trimming cost V 5 bases and J 1 base, with 17 bases left between them. The CDR3 has 16 residues. For the CDR3, the DNA is TGTGCCAGCAGTCAATGGGCGAACCAGCTCCAAGAGACCCAGTACTTC. Translation gives CASSQWANQLQETQYF.

The chain carries TRBV6-1 and TRBJ2-7, with D possibly being TRBD2 (6 bases). The tail of the sequence fits TRBJ2-1 better, so the J call may be wrong. Germline V gene sequence: CDR1 MNHNS, CDR2 SASEGT. The CDR3 is 16 amino acids. CDR3 protein: CASSEAGGLGYNEQFF. Written as DNA, the CDR3 is TGTGCCAGCAGTGAAGCGGGGGGTTTGGGGTACAATGAGCAGTTCTTC.

This chain uses TRBV6-1 with TRBJ2-6, with D possibly TRBD1 on 6 matching bases. Looked up from germline, CDR1 is MNHNS and CDR2 is SASEGT. The germline V and J ends were trimmed by 5 bases and 0 bases, with 14 bases remaining between them. The CDR3 loop spans 17 amino acids. The CDR3 is CASSRQGPNSGANVLTF. The CDR3 bases are TGTGCCAGCAGTCGTCAGGGGCCTAACTCTGGGGCCAACGTCCTGACTTTC.

This chain joins TRBV10-2 and TRBJ2-6; D unresolved. The DNA matches TRBJ2-7 better at its end, which makes the J call doubtful. The CDR3 extends over 12 amino acids. Germline values: CDR1 WSHSY, CDR2 SAAADI. The CDR3: CASRDSLYEQYF. The CDR3 DNA sequence: TGCGCCAGCAGAGACTCCTTATACGAGCAGTACTTC.

V gene TRBV7-9 combines with J gene TRBJ2-1; 8 positions agree with TRBD1. V gave up 4 bases and J gave up 6 bases; unmatched junction bases: 8. Germline V CDR1 and CDR2: SEHNR, FQNEAQ (reference sequence). The CDR3 has 15 amino acids. The CDR3 sequence: CASSSHDRGINEQFF. CDR3 nucleotide sequence: TGTGCCAGCAGCTCTCATGACAGGGGCATCAATGAGCAGTTCTTC.